The following is a T cell receptor beta chain sequence with its context. Its antigen is not known. The data stem from a study of cytomegalovirus exposure and HLA in healthy donors. Study details: An earlier analysis found some 120 million unique TCR beta sequences from about 190 million T cells. Study-level results: For most subjects, TCR beta sequences were reported to predict HLA-A and HLA-B alleles with accuracy. Cytomegalovirus-associated TCR beta chains were listed, numbering 150 to 200. A link between a missense DCLRE1C variant and TCR beta V- and J-gene trimming emerged from a later analysis.

PCR involved 60 Vbeta and 13 Jbeta primers. Measured with immunoSEQ multiplex PCR; TCRdb has only the in-frame clones, and not every one. The table lists roughly 180,000 clones, more than 70% of them singletons. CDR3 size: 16 residues. The V end was cut by 7 bases, the J end by 7 bases, with 22 bases between. Per germline, CDR1 LNHDA and CDR2 SQIVND (reference sequence). This clonotype originated in a woman aged 40-49 years in good health and CMV-seropositive. The chain uses TRBV19 and TRBJ2-2; D not resolved. The sequenced sample consisted of PBMCs. The CDR3: CASTIFRVSDGGELFF. The CDR3 DNA is TGTGCCAGTACCATATTCCGGGTCTCCGACGGCGGGGAGCTGTTTTTT.